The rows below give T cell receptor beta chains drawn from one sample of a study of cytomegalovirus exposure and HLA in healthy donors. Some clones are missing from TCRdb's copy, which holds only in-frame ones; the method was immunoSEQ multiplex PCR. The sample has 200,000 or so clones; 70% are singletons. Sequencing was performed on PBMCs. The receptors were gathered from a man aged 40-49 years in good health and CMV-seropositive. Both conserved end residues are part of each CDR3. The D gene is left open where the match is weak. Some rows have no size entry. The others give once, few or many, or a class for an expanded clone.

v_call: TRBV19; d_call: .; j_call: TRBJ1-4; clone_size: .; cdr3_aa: CASREATNEKLFF; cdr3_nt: TGTGCCAGTCGGGAGGCAACTAATGAAAAACTGTTTTTT
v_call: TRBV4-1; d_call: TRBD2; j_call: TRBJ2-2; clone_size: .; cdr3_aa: CASSQLLAGGDSGELFF; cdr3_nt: TGCGCCAGCAGCCAACTGCTCGCGGGGGGCGATTCCGGGGAGCTGTTTTTT
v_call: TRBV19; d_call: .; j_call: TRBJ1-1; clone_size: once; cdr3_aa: CASSNGGRTEAFF; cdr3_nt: TGTGCCAGTAGTAACGGGGGGAGGACTGAAGCTTTCTTT
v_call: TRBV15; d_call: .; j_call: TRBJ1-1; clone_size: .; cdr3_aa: CATSRVQGPEAFF; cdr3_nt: TGTGCCACCAGCAGAGTCCAGGGGCCTGAAGCTTTCTTT
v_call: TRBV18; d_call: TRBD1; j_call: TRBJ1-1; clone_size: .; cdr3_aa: CASSPGTGVHTEAFF; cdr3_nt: TGTGCCAGCTCCCCCGGGACAGGGGTCCACACTGAAGCTTTCTTT
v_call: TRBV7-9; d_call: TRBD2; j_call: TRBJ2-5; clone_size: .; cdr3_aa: CASSPRTSGVQETQYF; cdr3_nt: TGTGCCAGCAGCCCGAGGACTAGCGGGGTCCAAGAGACCCAGTACTTC
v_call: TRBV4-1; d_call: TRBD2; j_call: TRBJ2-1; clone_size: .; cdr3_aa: CASSQARLAGAYNEQFF; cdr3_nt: TGCGCCAGCAGCCAAGCCCGACTAGCGGGGGCTTACAATGAGCAGTTCTTC
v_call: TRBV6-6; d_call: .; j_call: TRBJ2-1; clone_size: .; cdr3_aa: CASTPSASNEQFF; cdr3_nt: TGTGCCAGCACCCCTTCTGCCAGCAATGAGCAGTTCTTC
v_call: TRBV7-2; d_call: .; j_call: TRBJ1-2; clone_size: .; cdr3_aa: CASSSPVIREGYTF; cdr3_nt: TGTGCCAGCAGCTCCCCCGTCATAAGGGAGGGCTACACCTTC
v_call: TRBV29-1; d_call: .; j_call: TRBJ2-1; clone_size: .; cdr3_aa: CSGGGWDEQFF; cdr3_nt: TGCAGCGGGGGGGGCTGGGATGAGCAGTTCTTC
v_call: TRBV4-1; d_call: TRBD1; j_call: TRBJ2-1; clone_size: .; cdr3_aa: CASSQEDRVSSYNEQFF; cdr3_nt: TGCGCCAGCAGCCAGGAAGACAGGGTTAGCTCCTACAATGAGCAGTTCTTC
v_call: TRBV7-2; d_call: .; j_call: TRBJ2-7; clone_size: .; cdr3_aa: CASSATIPPYEQYF; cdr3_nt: TGTGCCAGCAGCGCGACTATCCCCCCCTACGAGCAGTACTTC
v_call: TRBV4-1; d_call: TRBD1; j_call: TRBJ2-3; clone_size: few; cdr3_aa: CASSQGLGQGFTDTQYF; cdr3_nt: TGCGCCAGCAGCCAAGGATTAGGACAGGGGTTTACAGATACGCAGTATTTT
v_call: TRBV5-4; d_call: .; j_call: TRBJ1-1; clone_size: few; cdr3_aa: CASSLRGIGTEAFF; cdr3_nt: TGTGCCAGCAGCTTAAGGGGGATCGGCACTGAAGCTTTCTTT